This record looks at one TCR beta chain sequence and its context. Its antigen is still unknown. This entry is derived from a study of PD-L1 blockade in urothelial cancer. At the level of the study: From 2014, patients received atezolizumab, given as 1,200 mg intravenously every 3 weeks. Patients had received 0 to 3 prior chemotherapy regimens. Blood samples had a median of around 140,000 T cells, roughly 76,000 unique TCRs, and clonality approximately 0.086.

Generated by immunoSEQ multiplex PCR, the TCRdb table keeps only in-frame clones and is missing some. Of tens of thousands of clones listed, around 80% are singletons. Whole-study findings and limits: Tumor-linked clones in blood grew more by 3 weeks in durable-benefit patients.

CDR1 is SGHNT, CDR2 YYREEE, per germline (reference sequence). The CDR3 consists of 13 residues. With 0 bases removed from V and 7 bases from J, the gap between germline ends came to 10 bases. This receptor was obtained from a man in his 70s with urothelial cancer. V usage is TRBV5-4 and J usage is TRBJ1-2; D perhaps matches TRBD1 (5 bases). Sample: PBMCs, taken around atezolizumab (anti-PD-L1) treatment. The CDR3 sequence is CASSLVGRAGYTF. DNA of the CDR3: TGTGCCAGCAGCTTGGTTGGCAGGGCTGGCTACACCTTC.